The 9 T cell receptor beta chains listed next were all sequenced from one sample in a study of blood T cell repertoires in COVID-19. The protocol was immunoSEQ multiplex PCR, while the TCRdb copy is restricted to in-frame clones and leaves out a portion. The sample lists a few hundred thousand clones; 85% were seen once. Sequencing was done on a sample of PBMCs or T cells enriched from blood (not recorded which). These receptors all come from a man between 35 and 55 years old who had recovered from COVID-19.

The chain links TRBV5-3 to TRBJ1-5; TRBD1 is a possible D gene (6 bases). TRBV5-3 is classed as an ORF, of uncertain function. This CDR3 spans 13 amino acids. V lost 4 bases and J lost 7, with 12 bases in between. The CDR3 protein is CARSPNRGQPQHF. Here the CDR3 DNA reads TGTGCCAGAAGCCCGAATAGGGGGCAGCCCCAGCATTTT.

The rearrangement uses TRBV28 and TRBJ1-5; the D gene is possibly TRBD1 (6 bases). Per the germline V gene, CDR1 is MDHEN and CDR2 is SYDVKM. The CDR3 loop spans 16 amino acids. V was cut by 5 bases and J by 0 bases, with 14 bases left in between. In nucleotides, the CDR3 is TGTGCCAGCAGTCCCCATGGACAGCATAGCAATCAGCCCCAGCATTTT. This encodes CASSPHGQHSNQPQHF. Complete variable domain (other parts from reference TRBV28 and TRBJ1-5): DVKVTQSSRYLVKRTGEKVFLECVQDMDHENMFWYRQDPGLGLRLIYFSYDVKMKEKGDIPEGYSVSREKKERFSLILESASTNQTSMYLCASSPHGQHSNQPQHFGDGTRLSIL.

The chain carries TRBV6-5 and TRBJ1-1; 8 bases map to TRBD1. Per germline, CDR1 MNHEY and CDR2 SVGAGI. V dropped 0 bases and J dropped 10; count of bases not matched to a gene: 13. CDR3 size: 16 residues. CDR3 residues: CASSYSPHRGGDVAFF. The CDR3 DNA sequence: TGTGCCAGCAGTTACTCCCCTCACAGGGGGGGTGATGTAGCTTTCTTT.

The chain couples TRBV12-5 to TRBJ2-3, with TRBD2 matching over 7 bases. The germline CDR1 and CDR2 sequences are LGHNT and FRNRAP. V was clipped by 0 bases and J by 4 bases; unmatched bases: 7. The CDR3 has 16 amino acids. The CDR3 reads CASGLVLGRESDTQYF. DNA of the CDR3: TGTGCTAGTGGTTTGGTACTGGGGAGGGAGTCAGATACGCAGTATTTT.

The CDR3 sequence: CASSLTGGLIAKNIQYF. The CDR3, as DNA: TGTGCCAGCAGCCTAACAGGGGGCCTGATAGCCAAAAACATTCAGTACTTC. This chain joins TRBV2 and TRBJ2-4; 9 nucleotides match TRBD1. The CDR3 consists of 17 residues. CDR1 SNHLY and CDR2 FYNNEI come from the germline V gene. V shed 6 bases and J 0 bases; nucleotides not matched to a gene: 9.

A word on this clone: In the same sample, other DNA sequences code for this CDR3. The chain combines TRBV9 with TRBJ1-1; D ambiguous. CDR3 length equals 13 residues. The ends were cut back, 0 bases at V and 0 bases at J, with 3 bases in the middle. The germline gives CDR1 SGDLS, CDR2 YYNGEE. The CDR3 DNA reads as TGTGCCAGCAGCGTAGCGGTGAACACTGAAGCTTTCTTT. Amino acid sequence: CASSVAVNTEAFF. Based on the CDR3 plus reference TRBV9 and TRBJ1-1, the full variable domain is DSGVTQTPKHLITATGQRVTLRCSPRSGDLSVYWYQQSLDQGLQFLIQYYNGEERAKGNILERFSAQQFPDLHSELNLSSLELGDSALYFCASSVAVNTEAFFGQGTRLTVV.

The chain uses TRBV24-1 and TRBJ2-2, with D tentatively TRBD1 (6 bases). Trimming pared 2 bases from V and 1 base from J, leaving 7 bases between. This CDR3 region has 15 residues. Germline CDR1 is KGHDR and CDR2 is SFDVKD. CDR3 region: CATSDSRGNTGELFF. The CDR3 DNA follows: TGTGCCACCAGTGATTCCAGGGGGAACACCGGGGAGCTGTTTTTT.

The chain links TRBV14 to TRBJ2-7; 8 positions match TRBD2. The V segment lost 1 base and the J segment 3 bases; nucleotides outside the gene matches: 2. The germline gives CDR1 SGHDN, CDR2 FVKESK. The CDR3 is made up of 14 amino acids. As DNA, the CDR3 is TGTGCCAGCAGCCAAGGGACTAGCTACTACGAGCAGTACTTC. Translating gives CASSQGTSYYEQYF.

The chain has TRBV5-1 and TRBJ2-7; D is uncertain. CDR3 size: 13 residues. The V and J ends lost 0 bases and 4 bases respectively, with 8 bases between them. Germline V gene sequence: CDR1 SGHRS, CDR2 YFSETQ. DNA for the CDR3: TGCGCCAGCAGCTTGGATTTTAAATACGAGCAGTACTTC. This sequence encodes CASSLDFKYEQYF.